These T cell receptor beta chains were read from a single sample in a study of blood T cell repertoires in COVID-19. Method: immunoSEQ multiplex PCR; TCRdb's copy keeps in-frame clones and lacks some. The table has roughly 220,000 clones, 80% seen once. The source material was peripheral blood. These receptor sequences come from a woman in her 70s with acute or convalescent COVID-19. Both conserved end residues are part of each CDR3. D genes are given only for firm matches. The size field is filled for only some rows; it gives once, few, many or a size class.

CDR3aa	CDR3nt	v_gene	len	d_gene	j_gene	abundance
CASITTGVIGGELFF	TGTGCCAGTATAACGACAGGGGTTATCGGCGGGGAGCTGTTTTTT	TRBV7-9	15	TRBD1	TRBJ2-2	few
CASGSGQGGIGNTIYF	TGTGCCAGCGGCAGTGGGCAGGGTGGTATTGGAAACACCATATATTTT	TRBV7-2	16	.	TRBJ1-3	.
CASSLWTGIGNTIYF	TGTGCCAGCAGCCTTTGGACAGGGATAGGAAACACCATATATTTT	TRBV3-1/TRBV3-2	15	TRBD1	TRBJ1-3	.
CASRGLVNEQFF	TGTGCCAGCAGAGGACTAGTCAATGAGCAGTTCTTC	TRBV3-1/TRBV3-2	12	TRBD2	TRBJ2-1	.
CASSSGTGGYGYTF	TGCGCCAGCAGCTCCGGGACAGGGGGCTATGGCTACACCTTC	TRBV5-1	14	TRBD1	TRBJ1-2	.
CASSPGRGAYNEQFF	TGTGCCAGCAGCCCGGGGAGGGGCGCCTACAATGAGCAGTTCTTC	TRBV11-3	15	TRBD2	TRBJ2-1	.
CSVEEPSGSGQETQYF	TGCAGCGTTGAAGAGCCCAGCGGGAGTGGGCAAGAGACCCAGTACTTC	TRBV29-1	16	TRBD2	TRBJ2-5	.
CASRGQSYDREQYF	TGTGCCAGCAGAGGACAGTCCTACGACCGGGAGCAGTACTTC	TRBV28	14	.	TRBJ2-7	once
CAWSTGNGNTIYF	TGTGCCTGGAGTACAGGGAATGGAAACACCATATATTTT	TRBV30	13	.	TRBJ1-3	.
CASSTTRTGSYEQYF	TGTGCCAGCAGCACTACCCGGACAGGGAGCTACGAGCAGTACTTC	TRBV7-2	15	TRBD1	TRBJ2-7	once
CASSIVAGAREQYF	TGTGCCAGTAGTATAGTGGCGGGAGCGAGGGAGCAGTACTTC	TRBV19	14	TRBD2	TRBJ2-7	many
CASSQDQGSYVEKLFF	TGTGCCAGCAGCCAAGATCAGGGCTCATATGTTGAAAAACTGTTTTTT	TRBV3-1/TRBV3-2	16	.	TRBJ1-4	.
CASSTNRDRTYEQYF	TGTGCCAGTAGTACGAACCGGGACAGAACCTACGAGCAGTACTTC	TRBV19	15	TRBD1	TRBJ2-7	.
CASSPDRGLHEQYF	TGTGCCAGCAGCCCCGACAGGGGGCTACACGAGCAGTACTTC	TRBV3-1/TRBV3-2	14	TRBD1	TRBJ2-7	.
CASSPPRGSIYNEQFF	TGTGCCAGCTCACCACCACGAGGGAGTATCTACAATGAGCAGTTCTTC	TRBV18	16	.	TRBJ2-1	.
CASSSLTGGSEKLFF	TGTGCCAGCAGTTCCCTGACAGGGGGGAGTGAAAAACTGTTTTTT	TRBV28	15	TRBD1	TRBJ1-4	.
CASSPGVTRYTEAFF	TGTGCCAGCAGCCCGGGGGTGACCCGGTACACTGAAGCTTTCTTT	TRBV5-6	15	.	TRBJ1-1	.
CASSRDSQETQYF	TGTGCCAGCAGCAGGGACAGCCAAGAGACCCAGTACTTC	TRBV6-5	13	TRBD1	TRBJ2-5	.
CASSADRATKDTQYF	TGTGCCAGTAGTGCTGACAGGGCGACTAAAGATACGCAGTATTTT	TRBV19	15	TRBD1	TRBJ2-3	.
CASSLARVRGRGFNQPQHF	TGTGCCAGCAGCTTAGCGCGAGTAAGGGGGAGGGGGTTTAATCAGCCCCAGCATTTT	TRBV7-8	19	.	TRBJ1-5	.
CASSPSLGQGLLNTEAFF	TGTGCCAGCTCACCGAGTTTGGGACAGGGGCTCTTGAACACTGAAGCTTTCTTT	TRBV18	18	TRBD1	TRBJ1-1	once
CASSQDGGLVNEKLFF	TGTGCCAGCAGCCAAGATGGCGGACTGGTTAATGAAAAACTGTTTTTT	TRBV3-1/TRBV3-2	16	.	TRBJ1-4	.
CASSLMSPVLQETQYF	TGTGCCAGCAGCTTGATGAGTCCGGTCCTCCAAGAGACCCAGTACTTC	TRBV7-9	16	.	TRBJ2-5	few
CASSGGRTGADEQYF	TGTGCCAGCAGTGGAGGGAGGACAGGGGCTGACGAGCAGTACTTC	TRBV2	15	TRBD1	TRBJ2-7	.
CASSWGDRGRTRGYTF	TGTGCCAGCAGCTGGGGCGACAGGGGGCGGACTAGAGGCTACACCTTC	TRBV28	16	TRBD1	TRBJ1-2	once
CATEQGSSSNQPQHF	TGTGCCACCGAACAGGGGTCTTCAAGCAATCAGCCCCAGCATTTT	TRBV19	15	TRBD1	TRBJ1-5	.
CASSPRTSGYSYEQYF	TGCGCCAGCAGCCCGAGGACTAGCGGCTACTCCTACGAGCAGTACTTC	TRBV5-1	16	TRBD2	TRBJ2-7	.
CASSKGLAGVDNEQFF	TGTGCCAGCAGCAAAGGACTAGCGGGAGTGGACAATGAGCAGTTCTTC	TRBV9	16	TRBD2	TRBJ2-1	.
CASSPQRQYNEQFF	TGTGCCAGCAGCCCCCAGAGACAGTACAATGAGCAGTTCTTC	TRBV7-2	14	.	TRBJ2-1	.
CASSEFQGLYGYTF	TGTGCCAGCAGTGAGTTCCAGGGGCTCTATGGCTACACCTTC	TRBV2	14	.	TRBJ1-2	.
CATRTGFSSPLHF	TGTGCCACCCGTACAGGGTTCAGTTCACCCCTCCACTTT	TRBV28	13	.	TRBJ1-6	.
CASSRTGGAVTEAFF	TGTGCCAGCAGCAGGACAGGGGGCGCGGTCACTGAAGCTTTCTTT	TRBV7-9	15	TRBD1	TRBJ1-1	.
CASRGLAGIKSYNEQFF	TGTGCCAGTCGGGGACTAGCGGGCATAAAATCCTACAATGAGCAGTTCTTC	TRBV19	17	TRBD2	TRBJ2-1	.
CASSLRGAGELFF	TGTGCCAGCAGTTTGCGGGGGGCCGGGGAGCTGTTTTTT	TRBV28	13	TRBD2	TRBJ2-2	.
CASSLGGLAGGNEDEQYF	TGTGCCAGCAGCTTAGGGGGACTAGCGGGAGGAAACGAGGACGAGCAGTACTTC	TRBV7-9	18	TRBD2	TRBJ2-7	.
CASRRLAMYQETQYF	TGTGCCAGCAGAAGACTAGCGATGTACCAAGAGACCCAGTACTTC	TRBV27	15	TRBD2	TRBJ2-5	.
CASSSLQGGTEAFF	TGTGCCAGCAGCAGTTTACAGGGGGGAACTGAAGCTTTCTTT	TRBV2	14	TRBD1	TRBJ1-1	.
CASRTGVSTEAFF	TGTGCCAGCAGAACAGGGGTGAGCACTGAAGCTTTCTTT	TRBV27	13	TRBD1	TRBJ1-1	.
CSLSVSTEQFF	TGCAGCTTATCGGTTAGTACTGAGCAGTTCTTC	TRBV29-1	11	.	TRBJ2-1	.
CASSPPGTRGDGYTF	TGTGCCAGTAGCCCCCCAGGGACAAGGGGAGATGGCTACACCTTC	TRBV11-2	15	.	TRBJ1-2	.
CASGDRALNEQFF	TGTGCCAGCGGGGACAGGGCCCTCAATGAGCAGTTCTTC	TRBV28	13	TRBD1	TRBJ2-1	.
CSADREGSYEQYF	TGCAGCGCGGACAGGGAAGGGTCCTACGAGCAGTACTTC	TRBV29-1	13	TRBD1	TRBJ2-7	few
CASRWGTGEYNEQFF	TGTGCCAGTAGATGGGGGACAGGGGAGTACAATGAGCAGTTCTTC	TRBV19	15	TRBD1	TRBJ2-1	.